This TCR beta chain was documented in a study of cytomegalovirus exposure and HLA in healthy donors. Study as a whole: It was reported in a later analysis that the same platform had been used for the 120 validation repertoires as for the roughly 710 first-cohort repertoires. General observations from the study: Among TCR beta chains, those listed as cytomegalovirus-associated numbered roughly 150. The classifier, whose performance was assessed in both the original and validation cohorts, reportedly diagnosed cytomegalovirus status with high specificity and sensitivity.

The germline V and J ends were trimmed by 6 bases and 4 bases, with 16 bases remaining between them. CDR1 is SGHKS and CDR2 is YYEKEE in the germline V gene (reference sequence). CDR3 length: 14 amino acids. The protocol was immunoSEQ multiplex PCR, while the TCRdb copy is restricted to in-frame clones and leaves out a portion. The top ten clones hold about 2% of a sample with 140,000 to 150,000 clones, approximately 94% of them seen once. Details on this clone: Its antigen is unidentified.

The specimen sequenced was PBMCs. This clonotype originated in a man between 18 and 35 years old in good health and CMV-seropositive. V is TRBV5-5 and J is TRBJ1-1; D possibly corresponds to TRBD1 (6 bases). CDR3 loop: CASTRGGKGTEAFF. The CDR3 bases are TGTGCCAGCACAAGGGGGGGGAAGGGCACTGAAGCTTTCTTT.